This T cell receptor (beta chain) stems from a study of sequential checkpoint blockade in melanoma. Study-wide background: Each arm's sequence ended with maintenance nivolumab.

Libraries were prepared by immunoSEQ multiplex PCR; TCRdb keeps only in-frame clonotypes and omits some of them. The data contain 9,500 to 11,000 clones, just under 80% of them singletons. Treatment described: randomized to nivolumab then ipilimumab (arm A) or the reverse (arm B). Trimming cost V 5 bases and J 0 bases; bases outside gene matches: 8. Germline-derived CDR1 and CDR2 are ENHRY and SYGVKD. CDR3 size: 16 residues. Only a few counts were recorded for this clone. The chain uses TRBV10-3 and TRBJ2-5; 8 bases agree with TRBD2. Sequencing was performed on CD8+ T cells sorted from blood (inferred from file names), taken from a patient given nivolumab and ipilimumab in sequence. The TCR comes from a human donor with melanoma. CDR3 coding DNA: TGTGCCATCAGTCCCCAGGGCGGGGGGTACCAAGAGACCCAGTACTTC. Translated: CAISPQGGGYQETQYF.